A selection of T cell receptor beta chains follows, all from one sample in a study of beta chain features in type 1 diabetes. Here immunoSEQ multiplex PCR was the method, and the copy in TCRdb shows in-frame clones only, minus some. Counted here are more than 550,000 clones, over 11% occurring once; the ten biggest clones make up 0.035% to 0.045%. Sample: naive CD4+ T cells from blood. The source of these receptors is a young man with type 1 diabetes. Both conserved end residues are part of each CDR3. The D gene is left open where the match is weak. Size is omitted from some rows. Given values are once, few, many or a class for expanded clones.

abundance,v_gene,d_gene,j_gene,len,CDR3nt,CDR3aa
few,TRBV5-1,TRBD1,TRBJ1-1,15,TGCGCCAGCAGCCCCTACAGGGGTCGGAACACTGAAGCTTTCTTT,CASSPYRGRNTEAFF
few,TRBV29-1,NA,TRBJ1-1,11,TGCAGCGTAGAGGGGAGCACTGAAGCTTTCTTT,CSVEGSTEAFF
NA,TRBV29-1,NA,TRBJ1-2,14,TGCAGCGTTGTGGGAGGGGCGAGAGGCTATGGCTACACCTTC,CSVVGGARGYGYTF
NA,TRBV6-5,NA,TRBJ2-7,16,TGTGCCAGCAGTTACTCGAAGGCAGGTAGTGTCTACGAGCAGTACTTC,CASSYSKAGSVYEQYF
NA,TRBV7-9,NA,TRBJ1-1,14,TGTGCCAGCAGCTTAAATCCAGGGGAGGCTGAAGCTTTCTTT,CASSLNPGEAEAFF
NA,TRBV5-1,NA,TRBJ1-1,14,TGCGCCAGCAGCTTGGCGGGGGAATGGGCTGAAGCTTTCTTT,CASSLAGEWAEAFF
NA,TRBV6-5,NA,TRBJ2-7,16,TGTGCCAGCAGTTACTCGCGAGATTTAACCTTCTACGAGCAGTACTTC,CASSYSRDLTFYEQYF
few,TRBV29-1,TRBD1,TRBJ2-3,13,TGCAGCGTCGAGAGGGGGCGGACAGATACGCAGTATTTT,CSVERGRTDTQYF
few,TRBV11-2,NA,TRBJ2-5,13,TGTGCCAGCAGCTTTAGCCTCGGTGAGACCCAGTACTTC,CASSFSLGETQYF
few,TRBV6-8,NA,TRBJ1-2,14,TGTGCCAGCAGTTACTCTCCACAGGGAAATGGCTACACCTTC,CASSYSPQGNGYTF
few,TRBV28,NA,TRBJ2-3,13,TGTGCCAGCAGTTTAAGTAGTACAGATACGCAGTATTTT,CASSLSSTDTQYF
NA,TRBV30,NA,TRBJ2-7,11,TGTGCCTGGAGTGTCCGGGACCATCAGTACTTC,CAWSVRDHQYF
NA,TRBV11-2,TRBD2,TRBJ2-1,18,TGTGCCAGCAGCCCGAAGGGACTAGCGGGAGAATCCTACAATGAGCAGTTCTTC,CASSPKGLAGESYNEQFF
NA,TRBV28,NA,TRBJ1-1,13,TGTGCCAGCCGGGGCAGGGGCCCTAGTGAAGCTTTCTTT,CASRGRGPSEAFF
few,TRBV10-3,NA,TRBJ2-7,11,TGTGCCATCGGGGGACTTAGCGAGCAGTACTTC,CAIGGLSEQYF
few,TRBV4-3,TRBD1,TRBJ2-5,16,TGCGCCAGCAGCCAAGATGGCAGGGGGCAACAGGAGACCCAGTACTTC,CASSQDGRGQQETQYF
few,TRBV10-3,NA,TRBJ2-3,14,TGTGCCATCAGTGAGTCGCGCGGCACAGATACGCAGTATTTT,CAISESRGTDTQYF
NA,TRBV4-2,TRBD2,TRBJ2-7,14,TGTGCCAGCAGCCAAGCCGGGGGGGCCTACGAGCAGTACTTC,CASSQAGGAYEQYF
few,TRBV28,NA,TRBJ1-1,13,TGTGCCAGTAAAAATGGGGTGAACACTGAAGCTTTCTTT,CASKNGVNTEAFF
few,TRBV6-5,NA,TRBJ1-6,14,TGTGCCAGCAGTTACAGGGTGGACAATTCACCCCTCCACTTT,CASSYRVDNSPLHF
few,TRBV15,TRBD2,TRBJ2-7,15,TGTGCCACCAGCAGGGCCGGGACTAGCGTCTACGAGCAGTACTTC,CATSRAGTSVYEQYF
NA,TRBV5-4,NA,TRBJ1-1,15,TGTGCCAGCAGCTTGGGCAGTAAAATGAACACTGAAGCTTTCTTT,CASSLGSKMNTEAFF
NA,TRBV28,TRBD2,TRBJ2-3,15,TGTGCCAGCAGGCCCGGTGGGGCGGGGGAAGTCACGCAGTATTTT,CASRPGGAGEVTQYF
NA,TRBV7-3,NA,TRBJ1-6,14,TGTGCCAGCAGCTTACGGGGATCCAATTCACCCCTCCACTTT,CASSLRGSNSPLHF
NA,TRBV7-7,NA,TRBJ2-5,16,TGTGCTAGCAGCTTAGACCCAACTCGGAAGGGGGAGACCCAGTACTTC,CASSLDPTRKGETQYF
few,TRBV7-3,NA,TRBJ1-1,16,TGTGCCAGCAGCTCCACTGGGCCGGCCGGGACGGCTGAAGCTTTCTTT,CASSSTGPAGTAEAFF
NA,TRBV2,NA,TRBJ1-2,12,TGTGCCAGCAGTGGAGGACAGTATGGCTACACCTTC,CASSGGQYGYTF
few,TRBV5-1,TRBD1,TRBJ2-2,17,TGCGCCAGCAGCTTAATAGCCGCGACAGGGGCCACCGGGGAGCTGTTTTTT,CASSLIAATGATGELFF
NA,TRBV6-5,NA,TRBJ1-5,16,TGTGCCAGCAGTTCCGCCAGCGGGGTGAATAATCAGCCCCAGCATTTT,CASSSASGVNNQPQHF
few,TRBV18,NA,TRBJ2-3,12,TGTGCCAGCTCATACAGCACAGATACGCAGTATTTT,CASSYSTDTQYF
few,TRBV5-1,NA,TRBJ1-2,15,TGCGCCAGCAGCTTGGCCGGAGACTCGAGCTATGGCTACACCTTC,CASSLAGDSSYGYTF
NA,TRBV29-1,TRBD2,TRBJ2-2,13,TGCAGCGTTGGACTAGCATTCACCGGGGAGCTGTTTTTT,CSVGLAFTGELFF
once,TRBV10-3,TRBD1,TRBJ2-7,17,TGTGCCATCAGTGACGCTAGGAGGGACAGGGGTTCCTACGAGCAGTACTTC,CAISDARRDRGSYEQYF
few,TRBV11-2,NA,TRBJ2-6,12,TGTGCCAGCAGTATGACGGGGGTGATCCGGGCTTTC,CASSMTGVIRAF
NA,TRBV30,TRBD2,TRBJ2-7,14,TGTGCCTGGAGCGCGGGAGGGCCTAGGGACGAGCAGTACTTC,CAWSAGGPRDEQYF
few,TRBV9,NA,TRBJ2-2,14,TGTGCCAGCAGCGTAGGCCAGCCCACCGGGGAGCTGTTTTTT,CASSVGQPTGELFF
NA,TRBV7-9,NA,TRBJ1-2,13,TGTGCCAGCAGCCAACAGGGAAAGGAAGGCTACACCTTC,CASSQQGKEGYTF
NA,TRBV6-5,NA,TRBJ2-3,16,TGTGCCAGCAGCTACAACCTGGCATCTAGCACAGATACGCAGTATTTT,CASSYNLASSTDTQYF
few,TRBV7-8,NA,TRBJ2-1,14,TGTGCCAGCAGACAGCGCCGACAGGGAGGCAAGCAGTTCTTC,CASRQRRQGGKQFF
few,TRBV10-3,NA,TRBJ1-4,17,TGTGCCATCAGTGAGTCAGGGAGTGAGGCAACTAATGAAAAACTGTTTTTT,CAISESGSEATNEKLFF
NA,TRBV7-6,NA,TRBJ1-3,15,TGTGCCAGCAGCTTCGAAGGGAGTAGGGGAAACACCATATATTTT,CASSFEGSRGNTIYF
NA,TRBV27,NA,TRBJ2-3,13,TGTGCCAGCAGTTCCCCCCCACGGGATACGCAGTATTTT,CASSSPPRDTQYF
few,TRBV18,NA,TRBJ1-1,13,TGTGCCAGCTCACTGGGAGGGGCCGCTGAAGCTTTCTTT,CASSLGGAAEAFF
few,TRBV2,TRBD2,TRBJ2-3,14,TGTGCCAGCAAGCAAGCGGGACGCACAGATACGCAGTATTTT,CASKQAGRTDTQYF
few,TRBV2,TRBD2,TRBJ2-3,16,TGTGCCAGCCCCTTGTCGGTTAGCGGGGGGCCAGATACGCAGTATTTT,CASPLSVSGGPDTQYF
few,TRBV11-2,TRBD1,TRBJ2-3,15,TGTGCCAGCAGCTCCGGGACAGTTCGGACAGATACGCAGTATTTT,CASSSGTVRTDTQYF
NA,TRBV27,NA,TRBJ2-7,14,TGTGCCAGCAGTTTATTTCCGGGAGCGGGTGAGCAGTACTTC,CASSLFPGAGEQYF
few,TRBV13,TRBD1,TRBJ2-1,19,TGTGCCAGCCCCCAGCCGAAGGGACAGGGAGTCCTCTCCTACAATGAGCAGTTCTTC,CASPQPKGQGVLSYNEQFF
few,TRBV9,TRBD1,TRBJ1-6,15,TGTGCCAGCAGTACTCTCGGACAGGGATACTCACCCCTCCACTTT,CASSTLGQGYSPLHF
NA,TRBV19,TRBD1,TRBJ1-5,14,TGTGCCAGTTCTCGGACAGGGGGCAATCAGCCCCAGCATTTT,CASSRTGGNQPQHF
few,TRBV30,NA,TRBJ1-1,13,TGTGCCTGCCGCGGAAACATGAACACTGAAGCTTTCTTT,CACRGNMNTEAFF
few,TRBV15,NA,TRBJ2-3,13,TGTGCCACCATCCGGACAGGCACAGATACGCAGTATTTT,CATIRTGTDTQYF
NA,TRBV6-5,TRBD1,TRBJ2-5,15,TGTGCCAGCAGTTCCCCGGGACAGGGACGAGAGACCCAGTACTTC,CASSSPGQGRETQYF
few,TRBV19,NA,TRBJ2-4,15,TGTGCCACCTCCTACAGGGCAAGGGGCAAAAACATTCAGTACTTC,CATSYRARGKNIQYF
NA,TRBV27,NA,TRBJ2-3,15,TGTGCCAGCAGTTTACGGGGGGCGAGGGCAGATACGCAGTATTTT,CASSLRGARADTQYF